In its sample, the clone carrying this T cell receptor beta chain was seen a few times. The target antigen is unknown. Reverse transcribing all isolated RNA meant expressed TCRB transcripts were sequenced. An average roughly 3.6 million reads came from naive, central memory and regulatory T cell samples. Assay: immunoSEQ multiplex PCR; the TCRdb copy retains only in-frame clones and omits some. Among under 400,000 clones listed, 10% to 15% were seen once. Germline lookup yields CDR1 MRHNA and CDR2 SNTAGT. CDR3 length equals 11 residues. With V trimmed by 8 bases and J by 10 bases, 4 bases remained unmatched. The sample belongs to a study of beta chain features in type 1 diabetes. Findings and caveats of the study: Moderate yet significant TCRB CDR3 shortening was seen in Type 1 diabetes patients in all four CD4+ subsets. Any HLA effect on TCRB rearrangement was left unresolved by small sub-analyses.

This receptor was obtained from a woman aged 18-35 years with type 1 diabetes. The chain employs TRBV6-4 and TRBJ2-1; TRBD1 matches at 8 bases. Sequences were obtained from naive CD4+ T cells from blood. CDR3 loop: CASPDRDEQFF. The CDR3, as DNA: TGTGCCAGCCCGGACAGGGACGAGCAGTTCTTC.